The entry that follows covers one T cell receptor beta chain sequence. This entry belongs to a study of shared clonotypes between healthy human individuals. CD45RO-negative CD8 cells positively selected for CCR7 made up the naive population, which excluded terminally differentiated effector memory CD45RA+ cells. V was clipped by 4 bases and J by 3 bases, with 14 bases between them. The CDR3 has 15 residues. CDR1 and CDR2 (germline): SGDLS, YYNGEE. The sorted-subset replicate PCRs were given 150 to 250 ng DNA, which is tens of thousands of T cell genomes. Method: immunoSEQ multiplex PCR; TCRdb's copy keeps in-frame clones and lacks some. The sample has about 700,000 clones; under 95% are singletons.

V gene TRBV9 combines with J gene TRBJ1-3; no reliable D call. The sequenced sample was naive CD8+ T cells sorted from blood. This receptor was obtained from a man younger than 40 in good health. In nucleotides, the CDR3 is TGTGCCAGCAGCACACAACCGTCCGTTGGAAACACCATATATTTT. Protein product: CASSTQPSVGNTIYF. Complete variable domain (other parts from reference TRBV9 and TRBJ1-3): DSGVTQTPKHLITATGQRVTLRCSPRSGDLSVYWYQQSLDQGLQFLIQYYNGEERAKGNILERFSAQQFPDLHSELNLSSLELGDSALYFCASSTQPSVGNTIYFGEGSWLTVV.